Listed here is a single TCR beta chain. Its antigen remains unidentified. The sample contains more than one DNA sequence encoding this CDR3. The treatment is: some 19 received Ad26.COV2.S at low or high dose, single or two shots; 5 received placebo; per-sample allocation not given. After the first vaccine or placebo injection, samples were drawn on day 63. In Boston, the donor was an adult between 18-55 years of age. The data were obtained in a study of Ad26.COV2.S vaccination and SARS-CoV-2 variants. Overall study: Donor allocation was to the COV1001 Ad26.COV2.S trial arm.

Profiling relied on immunoSEQ multiplex PCR, and the TCRdb table lists in-frame clones only, not all of them. The table includes about 350,000 clones, about 89% detected once. The study's findings and limits: Recipients of either vaccine or placebo displayed similar breadth of non-spike TCRs. The breadth of spike-specific CD8+ and CD4+ T cell responses after vaccination was reportedly substantial.

Germline assignment: CDR1 SGHRS and CDR2 YFSETQ. Trimming at V came to 2 bases and at J to 5 bases, leaving 4 bases not matched to a gene. This CDR3 region has 14 residues. This receptor was obtained from a person between 18 and 65 years old who received the Ad26.COV2.S COVID-19 vaccine or a placebo. The material sequenced was peripheral blood, taken in a trial of Ad26.COV2.S vaccine versus placebo. The gene calls are TRBV5-1 and TRBJ2-5; 9 nucleotides match TRBD1. The CDR3 DNA reads as TGCGCCAGCAGCTTACAGGGGGCTGGGGAGACCCAGTACTTC. Its translation is CASSLQGAGETQYF.